Listed below are T cell receptor beta chains from one sample, sequenced in a study of T-cell reconstitution after alpha-beta-depleted transplantation in children. TCRdb ran MiXCR on the PCR reads and lists one entry per CDR3 protein. This sample has 280,000 or so distinct CDR3 sequences, with around a tenth found just once. Source: peripheral blood, taken 180 days after TCRalphabeta/CD19-depleted stem cell transplant. The receptors were sampled from a male patient between 2 and 10 years old who had a stem cell transplant for chronic granulomatous disease, so the T cells may come from the graft donor. Both conserved end residues are part of each CDR3. The order of the fields is D gene, V gene, clone size, J gene, CDR3 protein, CDR3 DNA. The D gene is left open where the match is weak. The listing skips clone size in some rows; elsewhere it reads once, few, many or a size class.

>TRBD1|TRBV6-2/TRBV6-3|many|TRBJ2-5
CASSSGRQGVWVQETQYF
TGTGCCAGCAGTAGCGGACGACAGGGGGTATGGGTCCAAGAGACCCAGTACTTC
>-|TRBV23-1|few|TRBJ2-1
CASNPIRHHSYNEQFF
TGCGCCAGCAATCCCATCAGACACCACTCCTACAATGAGCAGTTCTTC
>-|TRBV12-3/TRBV12-4|-|TRBJ2-6
CACSFRGGLALGGANVLTF
TGTGCCTGCAGTTTTAGGGGCGGGTTGGCTTTAGGCGGGGCCAACGTCCTGACTTTC
>-|TRBV19|-|TRBJ2-3
CASSIGGGGDTQYF
TGTGCCAGTAGTATAGGGGGCGGAGGAGATACGCAGTATTTT
>-|TRBV9|many|TRBJ1-2
CASSGGGYTF
TGTGCCAGCAGCGGTGGGGGCTACACCTTC
>-|TRBV5-1|many|TRBJ2-7
CASSLPGQSYEQYF
TGCGCCAGCAGCCTCCCGGGACAATCCTACGAGCAGTACTTC
>-|TRBV20-1|many|TRBJ2-1
CSAVRVSNNEQFF
TGCAGTGCCGTCAGAGTCAGCAACAATGAGCAGTTCTTC
>-|TRBV6-1|many|TRBJ2-1
CASSGPGGSYNEQFF
TGTGCCAGCAGTGGCCCCGGGGGCTCCTACAATGAGCAGTTCTTC
>-|TRBV6-2/TRBV6-3|many|TRBJ1-1
CASTWTGGGSRAWDTEAFF
TGTGCCAGCACATGGACTGGAGGTGGGAGTAGGGCGTGGGACACTGAAGCTTTCTTT
>-|TRBV7-6|-|TRBJ2-3
CASSLNRASQADTQYF
TGTGCCAGCAGCTTAAATCGAGCGTCCCAGGCAGATACGCAGTATTTT
>-|TRBV2|few|TRBJ2-3
CASSDDGGQADTQYF
TGTGCCAGCAGCGACGATGGAGGGCAAGCAGATACGCAGTATTTT
>TRBD2|TRBV20-1|-|TRBJ2-7
CSAKLAGGSSYEQYF
TGCAGTGCCAAACTAGCGGGAGGGAGCTCCTACGAGCAGTACTTC
>TRBD2|TRBV11-2|few|TRBJ2-3
CASSYLRRTSGAADTQYF
TGTGCCAGCAGCTATCTCCGCCGGACTAGCGGGGCCGCAGATACGCAGTATTTT
>TRBD2|TRBV4-3|-|TRBJ2-1
CASSQGLAGTIYNEQFF
TGCGCCAGCAGCCAAGGACTAGCGGGAACAATCTACAATGAGCAGTTCTTC
>-|TRBV20-1|many|TRBJ2-2
CSAIVSGELFF
TGCAGTGCTATTGTGTCCGGGGAGCTGTTTTTT
>TRBD2|TRBV15|many|TRBJ2-3
CATSNGLAGGGTDTQYF
TGTGCCACCAGCAACGGACTAGCGGGGGGTGGCACAGATACGCAGTATTTT
>-|TRBV5-1|many|TRBJ2-1
CASSLGTTYNEQFF
TGCGCCAGCAGCTTGGGGACTACCTACAATGAGCAGTTCTTC
>TRBD1|TRBV28|many|TRBJ2-3
CASSIGQGSSTDTQYF
TGTGCCAGCAGTATCGGACAGGGGAGTAGCACAGATACGCAGTATTTT
>-|TRBV5-6|many|TRBJ2-1
CASSWAEGWQFF
TGTGCCAGCAGCTGGGCGGAGGGCTGGCAGTTCTTC
>TRBD2|TRBV20-1|-|TRBJ2-3
CCARDPNSFLAGATQYF
TGCTGTGCTAGAGACCCAAACTCGTTCCTAGCGGGAGCTACGCAGTATTTT
>-|TRBV20-1|many|TRBJ2-5
CSARAGRDQETQYF
TGCAGTGCTAGAGCCGGCCGGGATCAAGAGACCCAGTACTTC
>-|TRBV29-1|many|TRBJ1-1
CSVGLGGANTEAFF
TGCAGCGTTGGGCTAGGCGGGGCGAACACTGAAGCTTTCTTT
>-|TRBV7-9|many|TRBJ2-7
CASSLIAVGEQYF
TGTGCCAGCAGCTTAATCGCGGTAGGCGAGCAGTACTTC
>TRBD1|TRBV20-1|many|TRBJ2-7
CSAARDRGAYEQYF
TGCAGTGCCGCTCGGGACAGGGGGGCCTACGAGCAGTACTTC
>-|TRBV7-2|many|TRBJ2-1
CASSFSGNNEQFF
TGTGCCAGCAGCTTTTCGGGCAACAATGAGCAGTTCTTC
>TRBD2|TRBV11-1|many|TRBJ2-3
CASSLRSGSTDTQYF
TGTGCCAGCAGCTTACGTAGCGGGAGCACAGATACGCAGTATTTT
>-|TRBV10-3|-|TRBJ2-5
CAIIEVAGPLQETQYF
TGTGCCATCATTGAGGTGGCAGGCCCCCTTCAAGAGACCCAGTACTTC
>-|TRBV20-1|many|TRBJ2-5
CSGFGAEETQYF
TGCAGTGGGTTTGGGGCTGAAGAGACCCAGTACTTC
>-|TRBV30|many|TRBJ2-7
CAWSLVNWSYEQYF
TGTGCCTGGAGTTTGGTGAATTGGAGTTACGAGCAGTACTTC
>-|TRBV20-1|many|TRBJ1-1
CSAPRPGANTEAFF
TGCAGTGCTCCACGTCCGGGGGCGAACACTGAAGCTTTCTTT
>-|TRBV4-1|many|TRBJ2-7
CASSHASRGINYEQYF
TGCGCCAGCAGCCATGCCTCTCGGGGGATCAACTACGAGCAGTACTTC
>-|TRBV12-3/TRBV12-4|many|TRBJ1-4
CASSLHSVGQLFF
TGTGCCAGCAGCTTACATTCGGTCGGACAACTGTTTTTT
>-|TRBV12-3/TRBV12-4|many|TRBJ2-1
CASSLELAFYNEQFF
TGTGCCAGCAGTTTGGAGCTAGCGTTCTACAATGAGCAGTTCTTC
>-|TRBV7-6|many|TRBJ2-6
CASSLGTGPGGANVLTF
TGTGCCAGCAGCTTAGGAACAGGTCCCGGTGGGGCCAACGTCCTGACTTTC
>-|TRBV29-1|many|TRBJ2-3
CSVEDFSGTDTQYF
TGCAGCGTTGAAGATTTTAGTGGCACAGATACGCAGTATTTT
>-|TRBV12-3/TRBV12-4|many|TRBJ1-5
CASSFGQGNQPQHF
TGTGCCAGCAGTTTTGGGCAGGGTAATCAGCCCCAGCATTTT
>TRBD1|TRBV25-1|many|TRBJ1-6
CASRGQGAGSPLHF
TGTGCCAGCAGGGGACAGGGAGCGGGCTCACCCCTCCACTTT
>-|TRBV20-1|many|TRBJ2-7
CSAKATRFTYEQYF
TGCAGTGCTAAGGCCACACGGTTCACCTACGAGCAGTACTTC
>TRBD2|TRBV6-5|many|TRBJ2-1
CASSSTSGRSYEQFF
TGTGCCAGCAGTTCCACTAGCGGGAGGTCGTATGAGCAGTTCTTC
>TRBD2|TRBV12-3/TRBV12-4|many|TRBJ2-1
CASSSLERGAVFNEQFF
TGTGCCAGCAGTTCCTTGGAGCGGGGGGCCGTTTTTAATGAGCAGTTCTTC